Shown below are 26 T cell receptor beta chains from a single sample sequenced in a study of Ad26.COV2.S vaccination and SARS-CoV-2 variants. Clones were sequenced by immunoSEQ multiplex PCR, and TCRdb holds only the in-frame ones, with some missing. The sample carries under 300,000 clones, around 88% recorded once. The treatment here: roughly 18 received Ad26.COV2.S at low or high dose, single or two shots; roughly 5 received placebo; per-sample allocation not given. The samples date from day 63 after the first vaccine or placebo injection. The sequences come from peripheral blood, collected in a trial of Ad26.COV2.S vaccine versus placebo. The source is a person between 18 and 65 years old who received the Ad26.COV2.S COVID-19 vaccine or a placebo.

The J gene is TRBJ2-1, the V gene TRBV5-1; 8 bases match TRBD2. V was pared by 0 bases and J by 9 bases, with 8 bases of the junction left unmatched. CDR1 is SGHRS and CDR2 is YFSETQ in the germline V gene. The CDR3 is 15 amino acids. In DNA, the CDR3 is TGCGCCAGCAGCTTGGAAGGGACTAGGGGCGGTGAGCAGTTCTTC. Translation: CASSLEGTRGGEQFF.

The rearrangement links TRBV7-2 to TRBJ2-6; D may correspond to TRBD1 or TRBD2 (6 bases each). The CDR3 has 14 residues. CDR1 is SGHTA, CDR2 FQGNSA, per germline. The CDR3 protein is CAGGPYSGANVLTF. The CDR3 nucleotides are TGTGCGGGGGGCCCCTACTCTGGGGCCAACGTCCTGACTTTC.

The V and J genes are TRBV7-6 and TRBJ1-1; 11 bases match TRBD1. Looked up from germline, CDR1 is SGHVS and CDR2 is FNYEAQ. V was clipped by 1 base and J by 0 bases; unmatched bases: 1. The CDR3 totals 16 residues. CDR3 protein: CASSLGTGGMNTEAFF. CDR3 DNA: TGTGCCAGCAGCTTAGGGACAGGGGGCATGAACACTGAAGCTTTCTTT.

The chain couples TRBV4-2 to TRBJ2-2; D gene unclear. V was clipped by 0 bases and J by 5 bases, with 7 bases between them. Germline loops: CDR1 LGHNA, CDR2 YNFKEQ. There are 14 residues in the CDR3. The CDR3 nucleotides read TGTGCCAGCAGCCAAGAGGTGGGGACCGGGGAGCTGTTTTTT. Amino acid sequence: CASSQEVGTGELFF.

The chain uses TRBV14 and TRBJ2-1; TRBD2 matches at 12 bases. CDR3 length equals 17 residues. The V gene end was trimmed by 4 bases and the J gene end by 7 bases; junction bases not matched to a gene: 11. In germline, CDR1 is SGHDN, CDR2 FVKESK. CDR3 nucleotides: TGTGCCAGCAGCCTCGGCTTACTAGCGGGAGGAGGGAATGAGCAGTTCTTC. Translating it yields CASSLGLLAGGGNEQFF.

V is TRBV7-2 and J is TRBJ1-1; tentative D call: TRBD1 (5 bases). Deletions cut 5 bases from V and 8 bases from J, with 9 bases between. Per germline, CDR1 SGHTA and CDR2 FQGNSA. The CDR3 loop spans 11 amino acids. CDR3: CASSPGGEAFF. The CDR3 DNA reads TGTGCCAGCAGCCCTGGGGGGGAAGCTTTCTTT.

V usage is TRBV5-4 and J usage is TRBJ1-2; D unresolved. The CDR3 is 16 residues long. Germline CDR1 SGHNT, CDR2 YYREEE (reference sequence). V was clipped by 4 bases and J by 4 bases, with 20 bases between them. CDR3 bases: TGTGCCAGCAGCCCAAGTCCTGGCAGACAATCCTATGGCTACACCTTC. Translating gives CASSPSPGRQSYGYTF.

This chain connects TRBV15 to TRBJ1-5; TRBD1 matches at 7 bases. The V segment lost 2 bases and the J segment 5 bases; nucleotides outside the gene matches: 3. Per germline, CDR1 LNHNV and CDR2 YYDKDF (reference sequence). This CDR3 has 14 amino acids. DNA of the CDR3: TGTGCCACCAGCAGAAAGGGACAGTATCAGCCCCAGCATTTT. Protein: CATSRKGQYQPQHF.

The chain is built from TRBV10-3 and TRBJ2-1; TRBD1 matches 11 bases. The V and J ends lost 6 bases and 6 bases, in that order; junction bases with no gene match: 10. The CDR3 spans 16 residues. Germline lookup yields CDR1 ENHRY and CDR2 SYGVKD. As DNA, the CDR3 is TGTGCCATCAGGGGAAACCGGGACAGGGGGATCAATGAGCAGTTCTTC. Protein product: CAIRGNRDRGINEQFF.

The chain employs TRBV11-2 and TRBJ2-7; 8 bases agree with TRBD2. This CDR3 is built from 13 residues. Germline V CDR1 and CDR2: SGHAT, FQNNGV. Trimming cost V 5 bases and J 7 bases; bases outside gene matches: 7. Here the CDR3 DNA reads TGTGCCAGCAGCCCCACCGGGAGGGAAGAGCAGTACGTC. It yields the protein CASSPTGREEQYV.

The chain is built from TRBV7-2 and TRBJ2-7; weak D call: TRBD1 (6 bases). There are 15 residues in the CDR3. Trimming cost V 5 bases and J 7 bases, with 21 bases left between them. Germline-derived CDR1 and CDR2 are SGHTA and FQGNSA. As DNA, the CDR3 is TGTGCCAGCAGCATTCCTAGCCTTAAGCAGGGGGAGCAGTACTTC. Amino acid sequence: CASSIPSLKQGEQYF.

V is TRBV7-9 and J is TRBJ2-7, with D uncertain. Germline lookup yields CDR1 SEHNR and CDR2 FQNEAQ (reference sequence). CDR3 length: 13 amino acids. V lost 5 bases and J lost 4, with 12 bases in between. The CDR3 is CASSLIDGYEQYV. The CDR3 DNA reads TGTGCCAGCAGCCTCATCGACGGTTACGAGCAGTACGTC.

To note about this clone: The identical CDR3 is also encoded by other nucleotide sequences in the sample. The chain uses TRBV4-3 and TRBJ2-1; 7 nucleotides align to TRBD2. Per germline, CDR1 LGHNA and CDR2 YSLEER. Unmatched junction bases numbered 3, after V lost 4 bases and J lost 0 bases. The length of the CDR3 is 15 residues. The CDR3 coding sequence is TGCGCCAGCAGCCTCGGGGGGAGCTCCTACAATGAGCAGTTCTTC. This translates into CASSLGGSSYNEQFF.

This chain joins TRBV11-3 and TRBJ2-2, with 8 bases that match TRBD1. Germline V gives CDR1 SGHNT, CDR2 YENEEA. CDR3 length equals 14 residues. Germline trimming cut 5 bases from V and 6 bases from J; bases unmatched to any gene: 5. The CDR3 region is CASSRGQGPGELFF. In nucleotides, the CDR3 is TGTGCCAGCAGCCGCGGACAGGGCCCCGGGGAGCTGTTTTTT.

This sequence joins TRBV27 and TRBJ2-1; D may be TRBD1 or TRBD2 (5 bases each). V was trimmed by 2 bases and J by 9 bases, leaving 17 bases between them. The germline CDR1 and CDR2 sequences are MNHEY and SMNVEV (reference sequence). The CDR3 has 15 residues. The CDR3 loop reads CASSLRLQGSGEQFF. The CDR3 nucleotides are TGTGCCAGCAGTTTACGGTTGCAGGGAAGCGGTGAGCAGTTCTTC.

This clone was seen only once. V is TRBV6-2 or TRBV6-3 and J is TRBJ2-7; 10 bases line up with TRBD1. This CDR3 comprises 16 residues. Germline V gives CDR1 MNHEY, CDR2 SVGEGT. V shed 2 bases and J 5 bases; nucleotides not matched to a gene: 9. The CDR3 region is CASSYPPGQGKHEQYV. The CDR3, as DNA: TGTGCCAGCAGTTACCCCCCGGGACAGGGGAAACACGAGCAGTACGTC.

The chain employs TRBV4-3 and TRBJ2-1; TRBD2 matches at 11 bases. Germline V CDR1 and CDR2: LGHNA, YSLEER. V dropped 1 base and J dropped 8; count of bases not matched to a gene: 7. The CDR3 contains 16 residues. CDR3 region: CASSQGLAGGRDEQFF. In DNA form, the CDR3 reads TGCGCCAGCAGCCAAGGATTAGCGGGAGGGAGGGATGAGCAGTTCTTC.

The CDR3, as DNA: TGTGCCAGCAGCCTAAGTGTTACTAACCAGCAGTTCTTC. It yields the protein CASSLSVTNQQFF. V and J are TRBV7-3 and TRBJ2-1; D remains unclear. CDR1 and CDR2 from the germline V gene are SGHTA and FQGTGA. CDR3 length: 13 residues. Trimming shortened V by 5 bases and J by 11 bases, and 16 bases separated the two germline ends.

This chain joins TRBV7-2 and TRBJ2-7; 8 bases agree with TRBD1. Germline lookup yields CDR1 SGHTA and CDR2 FQGNSA. J gave up 4 bases and V 1 base, and 6 bases lay outside the gene matches. This CDR3 comprises 15 residues. CDR3 sequence reads: CASSLEVWTGYEQYF. Here the CDR3 DNA reads TGTGCCAGCAGCTTAGAGGTTTGGACAGGGTACGAGCAGTACTTC.

V is TRBV19 and J is TRBJ2-6; TRBD1 is a possible D gene (6 bases). V was clipped by 5 bases and J by 2 bases, with 16 bases between them. This CDR3 is built from 17 residues. CDR1 and CDR2 from the germline V gene are LNHDA and SQIVND (reference sequence). The CDR3 here is CASSALQGAAGANVLTF. The DNA for the CDR3 is TGTGCCAGTAGTGCTCTACAGGGAGCCGCTGGGGCCAACGTCCTGACTTTC.

The chain uses TRBV25-1 and TRBJ2-2; D unclear. Germline values: CDR1 MGHDK, CDR2 SYGVNS. The CDR3 length is 13 residues. V shed 8 bases and J shed 5 bases, with 12 bases lying between them. The CDR3 DNA is TGTGCCAGCTCGAAAACCGGTACCGGGGAGCTGTTTTTT. As protein: CASSKTGTGELFF.

The V call is TRBV5-8, the J call TRBJ1-5; possible D gene TRBD1, 6 bases. CDR1 SGHTS and CDR2 YDEGEE come from the germline V gene. This CDR3 contains 13 residues. The germline V and J ends were trimmed by 4 bases and 5 bases, with 10 bases remaining between them. CDR3 in amino acids: CASSRGVYQPQHF. For the CDR3, the DNA is TGTGCCAGCAGCAGGGGGGTATATCAGCCCCAGCATTTT.

This chain uses TRBV30 with TRBJ1-2; TRBD1 is a possible D gene (5 bases). Germline V gene sequence: CDR1 GTSNPN, CDR2 SVGIG (reference sequence). The CDR3 is made up of 14 amino acids. Trimming took off 1 base at V and 4 bases at J, with 13 bases between the two ends. CDR3 sequence: CAWSGGLRPYGYTF. The DNA of the CDR3 is TGTGCCTGGAGTGGGGGCTTAAGACCCTATGGCTACACCTTC.

The rearrangement joins TRBV7-9 to TRBJ2-7, with D perhaps TRBD1 (6 bases). There are 16 residues in the CDR3. CDR1 is SEHNR, CDR2 FQNEAQ, per germline (reference sequence). The ends were cut back, 3 bases at V and 2 bases at J, with 17 bases in the middle. The CDR3 loop is CASSFYRANDPYEQYF. The CDR3 DNA is TGTGCCAGCAGCTTTTACAGGGCGAATGACCCCTACGAGCAGTACTTC.

J is TRBJ2-3 and V is TRBV7-8, with D possibly matching TRBD2 (6 bases). The CDR3 covers 15 residues. Germline V CDR1 and CDR2: SGHVS, FQNEAQ. The germline V and J ends were trimmed by 8 bases and 1 base, with 16 bases remaining between them. In DNA form, the CDR3 reads TGTGCCAGCGGCGCTCCAACGGGGGGCACAGATACGCAGTATTTT. Its protein is CASGAPTGGTDTQYF. The entire variable domain, with the rest obtained from reference TRBV7-8 and TRBJ2-3, is as follows: GAGVSQSPRYKVAKRGQDVALRCDPISGHVSLFWYQQALGQGPEFLTYFQNEAQLDKSGLPSDRFFAERPEGSVSTLKIQRTQQEDSAVYLCASGAPTGGTDTQYFGPGTRLTVL.

The rearrangement uses TRBV10-1 and TRBJ1-2; D perhaps matches TRBD1 (6 bases). Trimming left V 1 base short and J 8 bases short, with 14 bases between. Germline assignment: CDR1 WNHNN and CDR2 SYGVQD (reference sequence). The CDR3 length is 14 residues. The CDR3 loop is CASSELTGSWGYTF. CDR3 DNA sequence: TGCGCCAGCAGTGAGTTAACAGGGTCTTGGGGCTACACCTTC.